This T cell receptor (beta chain) comes out of a study of regulatory T cells in long-lasting Graves disease. Regarding the study as a whole: Persistent Graves' disease cases displayed lower TCR diversity than newly diagnosed ones.

Sample time point: newly diagnosed GD, antithyroid drugs for less than 3 months. Generation of the TCR library employed RNA extracted from PBMCs. Combining iRepertoire HTBI primers with Arm-PCR of CDR3 regions, the authors built TCR beta libraries. TCRdb redid the calling of the multiplex PCR reads with MiXCR, one entry per CDR3 protein. Of around 420,000 distinct CDR3 sequences listed, approximately 16% are singletons. The CDR3 spans 15 residues. Germline CDR1 is SGHTA and CDR2 is FQGTGA. With 5 bases clipped from V and 5 bases from J, the junction kept 7 bases outside the gene matches. This clonotype has a count of ten or more. Its antigen is unknown. These data were also filed under a second study, of T cells in Graves' hyperthyroidism and ophthalmopathy.

Sequencing used peripheral blood mononuclear cells (PBMCs), obtained at new diagnosis, from a patient treated with antithyroid drugs. The chain has TRBV7-3 and TRBJ2-3, with 10 positions matching TRBD2. This TCR was recovered from a middle-aged woman with Graves disease. CDR3 sequence reads: CASSAFGTSEDTQYF. CDR3 DNA: TGTGCCAGCAGCGCGTTTGGGACTAGCGAAGATACGCAGTATTTT.